The T cell receptor (beta chain) under discussion was sequenced for a study of cytomegalovirus exposure and HLA in healthy donors. The CDR3 spans 16 residues. Germline V gives CDR1 SGHRS, CDR2 YFSETQ. Trimming at V came to 3 bases and at J to 0 bases, leaving 2 bases not matched to a gene. The assay was immunoSEQ multiplex PCR, and TCRdb's table has in-frame clones only and misses some. The sample lists roughly 200,000 clones, approximately 78% seen once, with roughly 1.2% in the top ten. Note on this clone: Different DNA sequences within this sample yield the same CDR3.

The sequence came from a woman younger than 45 in good health and CMV-seronegative. V and J are TRBV5-1 and TRBJ2-1; 11 nucleotides match TRBD2. Sequencing input: PBMCs. CDR3 in amino acids: CASSSTSGSSYNEQFF. In DNA, the CDR3 is TGCGCCAGCAGCTCAACTAGCGGGAGCTCCTACAATGAGCAGTTCTTC.